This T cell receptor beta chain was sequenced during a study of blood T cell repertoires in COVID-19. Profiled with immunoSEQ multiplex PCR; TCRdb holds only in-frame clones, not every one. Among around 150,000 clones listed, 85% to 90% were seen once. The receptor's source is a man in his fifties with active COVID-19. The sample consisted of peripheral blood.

For the CDR3, the DNA is TGTGCCAGCAGTGACGACAGGGGTGGCTACACCTTC. Residues: CASSDDRGGYTF. The V call is TRBV12-3 or TRBV12-4, the J call TRBJ1-2; 8 positions agree with TRBD1. The CDR3 is made up of 12 amino acids. Losses at the gene ends were 5 bases for V and 7 bases for J; bases not matched to a gene: 3.